The present entry profiles one TCR beta chain with its context. Its specificity is not known. Terminally differentiated effector memory CD45RA+ cells were excluded by CCR7 positive selection of CD45RO-negative cells. The authors ran the assay at deep level. Genomic DNA from each subset was divided evenly over several immunoSEQ plates. Sequencing used immunoSEQ multiplex PCR; TCRdb keeps in-frame clones, though not all of them. The data show about 2,200,000 clones, with more than 85% seen just once and more than 1.5% held by the top ten. The data were obtained in a study of shared clonotypes between healthy human individuals. Study conclusions and caveats: Rarefaction revealed incomplete sorted-subset sequencing despite large depth. Naive subsets tended to show greater estimated richness than memory subsets.

CDR1 LNHDA and CDR2 SQIVND come from the germline V gene (reference sequence). V dropped 7 bases and J dropped 0; count of bases not matched to a gene: 5. The CDR3 spans 15 residues. The chain is built from TRBV19 and TRBJ2-2; 7 positions agree with TRBD1. This receptor was taken from a man between 18 and 35 years old in good health. Some clones in this sample may be carry-over from other donors' samples. Sequenced material: naive CD8+ T cells from PBMCs. CDR3 region: CASTTGTANTGELFF. The CDR3 coding sequence is TGTGCCAGTACTACCGGGACAGCGAACACCGGGGAGCTGTTTTTT. The full variable domain, with the rest looked up from reference TRBV19 and TRBJ2-2, is DGGITQSPKYLFRKEGQNVTLSCEQNLNHDAMYWYRQDPGQGLRLIYYSQIVNDFQKGDIAEGYSVSREKKESFPLTVTSAQKNPTAFYLCASTTGTANTGELFFGEGSRLTVL.